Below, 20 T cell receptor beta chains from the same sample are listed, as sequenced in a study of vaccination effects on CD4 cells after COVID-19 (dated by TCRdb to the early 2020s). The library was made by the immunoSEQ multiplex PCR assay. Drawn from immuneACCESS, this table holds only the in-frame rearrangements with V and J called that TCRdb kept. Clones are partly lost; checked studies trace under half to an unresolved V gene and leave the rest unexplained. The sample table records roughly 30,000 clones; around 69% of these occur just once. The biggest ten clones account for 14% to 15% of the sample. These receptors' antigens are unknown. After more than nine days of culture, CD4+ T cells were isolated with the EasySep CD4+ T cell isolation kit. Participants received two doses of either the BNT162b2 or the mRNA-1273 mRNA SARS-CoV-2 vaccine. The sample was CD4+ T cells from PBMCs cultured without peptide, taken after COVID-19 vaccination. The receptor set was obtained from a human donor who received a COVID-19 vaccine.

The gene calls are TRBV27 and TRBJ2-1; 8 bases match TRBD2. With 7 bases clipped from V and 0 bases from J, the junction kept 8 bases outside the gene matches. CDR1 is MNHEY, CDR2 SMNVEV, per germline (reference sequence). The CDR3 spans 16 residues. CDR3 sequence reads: CASTGLALSSYNEQFF. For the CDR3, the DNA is TGTGCCAGCACCGGACTAGCTTTAAGCTCCTACAATGAGCAGTTCTTC.

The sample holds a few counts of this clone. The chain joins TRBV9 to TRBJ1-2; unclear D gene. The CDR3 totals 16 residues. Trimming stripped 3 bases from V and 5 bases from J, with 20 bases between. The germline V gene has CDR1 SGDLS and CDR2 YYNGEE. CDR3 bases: TGTGCCAGCAGCGCCTCCGGCGTGGCCTTTAGTTATGGCTACACCTTC. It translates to CASSASGVAFSYGYTF.

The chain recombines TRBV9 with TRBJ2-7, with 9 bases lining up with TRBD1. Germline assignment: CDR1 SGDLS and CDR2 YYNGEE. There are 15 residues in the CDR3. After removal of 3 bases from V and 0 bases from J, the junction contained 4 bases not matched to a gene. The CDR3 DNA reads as TGTGCCAGCAGCGCCGGGACAGGGAGCTCCTACGAGCAGTACTTC. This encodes CASSAGTGSSYEQYF.

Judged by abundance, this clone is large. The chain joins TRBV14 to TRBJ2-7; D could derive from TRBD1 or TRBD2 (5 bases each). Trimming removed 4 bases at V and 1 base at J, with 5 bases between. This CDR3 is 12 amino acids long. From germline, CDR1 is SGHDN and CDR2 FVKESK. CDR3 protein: CASSRGSYEQYF. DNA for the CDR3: TGTGCCAGCAGCCGGGGGTCCTACGAGCAGTACTTC.

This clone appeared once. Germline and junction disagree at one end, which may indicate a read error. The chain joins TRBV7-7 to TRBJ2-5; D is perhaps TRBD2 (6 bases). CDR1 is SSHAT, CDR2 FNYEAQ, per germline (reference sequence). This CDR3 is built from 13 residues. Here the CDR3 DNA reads TGTGCTAGCACGACTAGTCCATTAGAGACCCAGTACTTC. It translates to CASTTSPLETQYF.

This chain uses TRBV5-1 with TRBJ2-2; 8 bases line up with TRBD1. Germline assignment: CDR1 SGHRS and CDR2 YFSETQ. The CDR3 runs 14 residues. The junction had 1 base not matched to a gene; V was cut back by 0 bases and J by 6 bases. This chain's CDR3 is CASSLETGAGELFF. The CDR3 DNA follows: TGCGCCAGCAGCTTGGAGACAGGGGCCGGGGAGCTGTTTTTT.

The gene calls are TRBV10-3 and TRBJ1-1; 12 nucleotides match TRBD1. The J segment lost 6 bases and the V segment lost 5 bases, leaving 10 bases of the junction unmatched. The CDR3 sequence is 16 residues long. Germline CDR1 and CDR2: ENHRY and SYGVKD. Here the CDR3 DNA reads TGTGCCATCAGTCAGAGTCAGGGACAGGGGGCTTCTGAAGCTTTCTTT. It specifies CAISQSQGQGASEAFF.

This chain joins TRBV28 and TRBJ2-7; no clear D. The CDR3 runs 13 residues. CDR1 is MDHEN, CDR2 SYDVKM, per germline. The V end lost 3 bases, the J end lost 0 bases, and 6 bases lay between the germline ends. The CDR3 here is CASSFSSSYEQYF. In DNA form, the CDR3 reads TGTGCCAGCAGTTTCTCAAGCTCCTACGAGCAGTACTTC.

The CDR3 DNA follows: TGTGCCGGCCGAACCTCAGGGCTGGGGTATAATTCACCCCTCCACTTT. It is translated as CAGRTSGLGYNSPLHF. This chain links TRBV30 with TRBJ1-6, with D possibly matching TRBD1 (5 bases). Germline CDR1 GTSNPN, CDR2 SVGIG (reference sequence). The length of the CDR3 is 16 residues. The V end lost 8 bases, the J end lost 4 bases, and 21 bases lay between the germline ends.

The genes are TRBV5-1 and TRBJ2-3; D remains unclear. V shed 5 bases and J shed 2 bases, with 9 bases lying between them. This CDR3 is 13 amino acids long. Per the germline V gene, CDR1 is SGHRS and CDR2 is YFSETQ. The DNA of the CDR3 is TGCGCCAGCAGTGTTGTGCTCACAGATACGCAGTATTTT. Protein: CASSVVLTDTQYF.

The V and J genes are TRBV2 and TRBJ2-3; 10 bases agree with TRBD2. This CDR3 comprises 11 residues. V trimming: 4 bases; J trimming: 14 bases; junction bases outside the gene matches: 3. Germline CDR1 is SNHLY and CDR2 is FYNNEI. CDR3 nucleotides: TGTGCCAGCAGTGCCGCTAGCGGGAGGTATTTT. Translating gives CASSAASGRYF.

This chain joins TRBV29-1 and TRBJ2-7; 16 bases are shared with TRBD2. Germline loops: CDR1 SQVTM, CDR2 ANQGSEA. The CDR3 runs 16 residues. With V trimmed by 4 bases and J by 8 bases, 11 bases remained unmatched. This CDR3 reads CSVGSPGLAGGRQQYF. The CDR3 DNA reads TGCAGCGTTGGGTCGCCGGGACTAGCGGGGGGGAGGCAGCAGTACTTC.

CDR3: CASSYLQGNIQYF. CDR3 sequence (DNA): TGTGCCAGCAGTTACTTACAGGGGAACATTCAGTACTTC. The rearrangement uses TRBV6-5 and TRBJ2-4, with 7 bases that match TRBD1. Trimming took 1 base from V and 7 from J; bases not matched to a gene: 1. The germline V gene has CDR1 MNHEY and CDR2 SVGAGI. The CDR3 spans 13 residues.

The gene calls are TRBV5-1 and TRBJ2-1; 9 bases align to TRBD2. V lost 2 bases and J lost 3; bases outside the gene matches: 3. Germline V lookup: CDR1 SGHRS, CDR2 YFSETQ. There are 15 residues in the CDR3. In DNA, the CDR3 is TGCGCCAGCAGCTTTTTAGCGGGGGACTACAATGAGCAGTTCTTC. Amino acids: CASSFLAGDYNEQFF.

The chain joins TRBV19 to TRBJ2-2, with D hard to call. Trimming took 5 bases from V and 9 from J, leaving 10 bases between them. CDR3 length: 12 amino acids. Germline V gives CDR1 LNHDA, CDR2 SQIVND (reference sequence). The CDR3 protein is CASSPGRRELFF. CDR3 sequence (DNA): TGTGCCAGTAGTCCAGGTCGTCGGGAGCTGTTTTTT.

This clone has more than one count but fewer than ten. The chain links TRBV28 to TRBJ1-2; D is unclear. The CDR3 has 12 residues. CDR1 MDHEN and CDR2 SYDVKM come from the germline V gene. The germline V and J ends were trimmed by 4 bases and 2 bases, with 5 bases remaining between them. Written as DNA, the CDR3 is TGTGCCAGCAGTTGGGGAAACTATGGCTACACCTTC. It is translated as CASSWGNYGYTF.

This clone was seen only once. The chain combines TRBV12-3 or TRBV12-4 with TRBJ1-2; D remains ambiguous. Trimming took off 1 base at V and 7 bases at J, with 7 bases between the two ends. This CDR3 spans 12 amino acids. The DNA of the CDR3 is TGTGCCAGCAGTTTAGTAGCTCTTGGCTACACCTTC. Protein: CASSLVALGYTF.

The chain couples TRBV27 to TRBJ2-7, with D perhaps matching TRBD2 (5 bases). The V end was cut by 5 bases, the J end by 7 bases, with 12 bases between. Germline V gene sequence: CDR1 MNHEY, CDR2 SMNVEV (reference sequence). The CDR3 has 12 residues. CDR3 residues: CASSRGPGEQYF. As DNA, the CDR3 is TGTGCCAGCAGTCGGGGTCCTGGTGAGCAGTACTTC.

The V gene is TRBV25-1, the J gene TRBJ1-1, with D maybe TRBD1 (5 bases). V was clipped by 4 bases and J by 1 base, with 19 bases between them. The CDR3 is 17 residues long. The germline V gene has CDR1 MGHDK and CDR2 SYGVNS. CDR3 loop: CASSARPGQGENTEAFF. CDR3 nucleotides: TGTGCCAGCAGTGCCCGCCCAGGGCAAGGGGAGAACACTGAAGCTTTCTTT. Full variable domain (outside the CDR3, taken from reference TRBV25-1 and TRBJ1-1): EADIYQTPRYLVIGTGKKITLECSQTMGHDKMYWYQQDPGMELHLIHYSYGVNSTEKGDLSSESTVSRIRTEHFPLTLESARPSHTSQYLCASSARPGQGENTEAFFGQGTRLTVV.

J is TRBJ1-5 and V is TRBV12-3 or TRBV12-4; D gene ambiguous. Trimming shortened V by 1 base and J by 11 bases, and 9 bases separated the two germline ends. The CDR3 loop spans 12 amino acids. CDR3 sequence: CASSLGPRSQHF. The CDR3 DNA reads TGTGCCAGCAGTTTAGGCCCCCGGTCCCAGCATTTT.